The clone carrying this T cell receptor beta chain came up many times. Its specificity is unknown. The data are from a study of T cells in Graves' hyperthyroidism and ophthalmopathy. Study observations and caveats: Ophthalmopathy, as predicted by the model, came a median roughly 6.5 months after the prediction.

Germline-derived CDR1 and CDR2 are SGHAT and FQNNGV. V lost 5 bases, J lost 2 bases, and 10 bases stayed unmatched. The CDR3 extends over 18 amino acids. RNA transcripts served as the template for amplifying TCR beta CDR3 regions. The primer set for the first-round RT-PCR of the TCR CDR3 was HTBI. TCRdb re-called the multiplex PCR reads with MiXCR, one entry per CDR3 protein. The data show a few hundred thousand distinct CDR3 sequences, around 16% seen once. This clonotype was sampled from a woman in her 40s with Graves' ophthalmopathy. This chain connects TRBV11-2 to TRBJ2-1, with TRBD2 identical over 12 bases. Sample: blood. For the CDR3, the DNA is TGTGCCAGCAGCCATGGGGGACTAGCGGGTGGGACCTACAATGAGCAGTTCTTC. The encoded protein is CASSHGGLAGGTYNEQFF.